These 29 T cell receptor beta chains came from one sample sequenced in a study of OX40 agonist ivuxolimab in advanced cancers. TCRdb's copy holds only in-frame clones and misses some; the assay was immunoSEQ multiplex PCR. Of more than 60,000 clones in the sample, roughly 80% were seen once. This specimen was CD4+ or CD8+ T cells sorted from blood, taken in a trial of the OX40 agonist ivuxolimab. Receptor source: an adult with an advanced solid tumor such as melanoma, head and neck, liver or kidney cancer.

In its sample, this clone was seen once. The chain joins TRBV5-1 to TRBJ2-5; 9 positions match TRBD1. The CDR3 is 14 amino acids. J lost 4 bases, V lost 1 base, and 2 bases had no gene match. Germline-derived CDR1 and CDR2 are SGHRS and YFSETQ. Written as DNA, the CDR3 is TGCGCCAGCAGCTTGCCGGGACAGGGAGAGACCCAGTACTTC. Translation gives CASSLPGQGETQYF. Full variable domain (remainder filled in from reference TRBV5-1 and TRBJ2-5): KAGVTQTPRYLIKTRGQQVTLSCSPISGHRSVSWYQQTPGQGLQFLFEYFSETQRNKGNFPGRFSGRQFSNSRSEMNVSTLELGDSALYLCASSLPGQGETQYFGPGTRLLVL.

The CDR3 reads CASSLATGGFGEQYF. The CDR3 coding sequence is TGCGCCAGCAGCTTGGCCACAGGGGGCTTCGGGGAGCAGTACTTC. The chain combines TRBV5-1 with TRBJ2-7; 9 nucleotides align to TRBD1. This CDR3 spans 15 amino acids. With 0 bases clipped from V and 7 bases from J, the junction kept 8 bases outside the gene matches. Per germline, CDR1 SGHRS and CDR2 YFSETQ.

This clone has just one count. The chain combines TRBV30 with TRBJ2-7; TRBD2 aligns across 9 bases. Losses at the gene ends were 6 bases for V and 9 bases for J; bases not matched to a gene: 12. The CDR3 totals 13 residues. Per germline, CDR1 GTSNPN and CDR2 SVGIG (reference sequence). The CDR3 region is CACIRLAGSGQYF. CDR3 bases: TGTGCCTGCATTCGTCTAGCGGGATCAGGGCAGTACTTC.

Points on this clone: One end of the junction does not line up with germline, which may come from a read error. The rearrangement links TRBV5-6 to TRBJ2-3; tentatively, D is TRBD2 (6 bases). The CDR3 is made up of 13 amino acids. Germline V gene lookup returns CDR1 SGHDT and CDR2 YYEEEE. The CDR3 sequence is CAARRVGADTQYF. The CDR3 coding sequence is TGCGCCGCGCGGAGGGTGGGGGCAGATACGCAGTATTTT.

This clone was seen once. CDR3 DNA sequence: TGTGCCAGTAGTATGGGACTAGCGGGATATGAGGGGCCTCACAATGAGCAGTTCTTC. Translation gives CASSMGLAGYEGPHNEQFF. This chain joins TRBV19 and TRBJ2-1; TRBD2 matches at 13 bases. The V gene's germline CDR1 is LNHDA and CDR2 SQIVND (reference sequence). The CDR3 has 19 residues. Unmatched junction bases numbered 13, after V lost 3 bases and J lost 5 bases.

This rearrangement joins TRBV10-3 to TRBJ1-1, with D possibly matching TRBD1 (6 bases). This CDR3 comprises 15 residues. Germline CDR1 and CDR2: ENHRY and SYGVKD. Between the trimmed V and J ends, which lost 0 bases and 2 bases, there was a span of 10 bases. CDR3 loop: CAISESGTYNTEAFF. The DNA of the CDR3 is TGTGCCATCAGTGAGTCCGGGACATATAACACTGAAGCTTTCTTT.

CDR3 sequence (DNA): TGTGCCAGCAGCTTTAGCGGGGCGAACACCGGGGAGCTGTTTTTT. Amino acid sequence: CASSFSGANTGELFF. The chain combines TRBV7-9 with TRBJ2-2; 8 bases line up with TRBD2. CDR1 is SEHNR, CDR2 FQNEAQ, per germline (reference sequence). This CDR3 is built from 15 residues. V lost 3 bases and J lost 0; bases outside the gene matches: 0.

The chain carries TRBV5-1 and TRBJ2-7; D remains unclear. Trimming removed 5 bases at V and 3 bases at J, with 24 bases between. Germline values: CDR1 SGHRS, CDR2 YFSETQ. The CDR3 is 17 residues long. DNA of the CDR3: TGCGCCAGCAGTCCCGGTAGCACACCATACTTACACTACGAGCAGTACTTC. Translation: CASSPGSTPYLHYEQYF.

The chain carries TRBV5-1 and TRBJ2-3, with 8 bases aligning to TRBD1. Unmatched junction bases numbered 8, after V lost 4 bases and J lost 4 bases. This CDR3 has 15 residues. Germline V gene lookup returns CDR1 SGHRS and CDR2 YFSETQ. The CDR3 loop is CASSNGQGVSDTQYF. Written as DNA, the CDR3 is TGCGCCAGCAGCAATGGACAGGGCGTTTCAGATACGCAGTATTTT.

This clone has only a few counts. The chain combines TRBV10-1 with TRBJ2-3; 14 bases are a match to TRBD2. Germline lookup yields CDR1 WNHNN and CDR2 SYGVQD (reference sequence). J lost 0 bases, V lost 7 bases, and 12 bases had no gene match. This CDR3 is built from 19 residues. CDR3 region: CASNMRLAGGGASTDTQYF. The DNA of the CDR3 is TGCGCCAGCAACATGAGACTAGCGGGGGGGGGTGCTAGCACAGATACGCAGTATTTT.

This clone came up once. J is TRBJ2-3 and V is TRBV7-3, with D maybe TRBD2 (7 bases). Germline V gene sequence: CDR1 SGHTA, CDR2 FQGTGA. V lost 5 bases and J 3 bases, leaving 15 bases between the germline ends. The CDR3 contains 15 residues. CDR3 sequence reads: CASSRGGGVTDTQYF. The CDR3 DNA reads TGTGCCAGCAGCAGAGGCGGGGGCGTAACAGATACGCAGTATTTT. Full variable domain (missing parts from reference TRBV7-3 and TRBJ2-3): GAGVSQTPSNKVTEKGKYVELRCDPISGHTALYWYRQSLGQGPEFLIYFQGTGAADDSGLPNDRFFAVRPEGSVSTLKIQRTERGDSAVYLCASSRGGGVTDTQYFGPGTRLTVL.

This clone turned up a few times. This sequence joins TRBV28 and TRBJ1-1; D remains unclear. The germline V gene has CDR1 MDHEN and CDR2 SYDVKM. The CDR3 covers 14 residues. With 6 bases removed from V and 1 base from J, the gap between germline ends came to 12 bases. This chain's CDR3 is CASRLGGRNTEAFF. The CDR3 bases are TGTGCCAGCAGGCTAGGTGGTAGGAACACTGAAGCTTTCTTT.

This clone was recorded a few times. The chain joins TRBV15 to TRBJ2-7; no definite D call. Trimming took 5 bases from V and 2 from J, leaving 7 bases between them. The CDR3 extends over 12 amino acids. CDR1 is LNHNV, CDR2 YYDKDF, per germline (reference sequence). The CDR3 region is CATSGETYEQYF. The CDR3 region has the DNA TGTGCCACCAGCGGGGAAACCTACGAGCAGTACTTC.

J is TRBJ1-2 and V is TRBV5-4; 7 bases align to TRBD1. This CDR3 has 17 residues. Germline-derived CDR1 and CDR2 are SGHNT and YYREEE (reference sequence). V dropped 4 bases and J dropped 4; count of bases not matched to a gene: 16. The CDR3 DNA sequence: TGTGCCAGCAGCCCGAGGGCGGGTGGAGGGGGCAGCTATGGCTACACCTTC. This sequence encodes CASSPRAGGGGSYGYTF. The full variable domain, in which reference TRBV5-4 and TRBJ1-2 provide the parts outside the CDR3, is ETGVTQSPTHLIKTRGQQVTLRCSSQSGHNTVSWYQQALGQGPQFIFQYYREEENGRGNFPPRFSGLQFPNYSSELNVNALELDDSALYLCASSPRAGGGGSYGYTFGSGTRLTVV.

In its sample, this clone was seen a few times. The chain recombines TRBV2 with TRBJ2-3; D is unresolved. The CDR3 runs 13 residues. The germline V gene has CDR1 SNHLY and CDR2 FYNNEI. The germline V and J ends were trimmed by 4 bases and 6 bases, with 11 bases remaining between them. The CDR3 DNA reads TGTGCCAGCAGTGCTTGGGGTTCTGATACGCAGTATTTT. Encoded protein: CASSAWGSDTQYF. The whole variable domain, filled in from reference TRBV2 and TRBJ2-3, reads EPEVTQTPSHQVTQMGQEVILRCVPISNHLYFYWYRQILGQKVEFLVSFYNNEISEKSEIFDDQFSVERPDGSNFTLKIRSTKLEDSAMYFCASSAWGSDTQYFGPGTRLTVL.

The CDR3 nucleotides are TGTGCCAGTAAACAGGGGGCCCTGGGGACCTACGAGCAGTACTTC. Translating it yields CASKQGALGTYEQYF. The gene calls are TRBV19 and TRBJ2-7, with 9 positions matching TRBD1. Trimming at V came to 7 bases and at J to 2 bases, leaving 9 bases not matched to a gene. The CDR3 has 15 amino acids. The germline V gene encodes CDR1 LNHDA and CDR2 SQIVND (reference sequence).

J is TRBJ1-2 and V is TRBV6-6; 8 nucleotides agree with TRBD1. Per the germline V gene, CDR1 is MNHNY and CDR2 is SVGAGI (reference sequence). The length of the CDR3 is 12 residues. The ends lost 10 bases at V and 5 bases at J; junction bases unmatched: 6. CDR3 sequence reads: CAIRQGRYGYTF. CDR3 bases: TGTGCCATCCGACAGGGGAGGTATGGCTACACCTTC.

The chain combines TRBV6-5 with TRBJ1-6; D is perhaps TRBD1 (5 bases). The CDR3 length is 16 residues. Germline V gives CDR1 MNHEY, CDR2 SVGAGI. V lost 0 bases, J lost 7 bases, and 13 bases lay in between. CDR3 DNA: TGTGCCAGCAGTTACTCATGGGGGAGGCAAAATTCACCCCTCCACTTT. Translated: CASSYSWGRQNSPLHF.

This clone turned up a few times. The V call is TRBV7-9, the J call TRBJ2-7, with 8 bases fitting TRBD2. The length of the CDR3 is 15 residues. The trim removed 5 bases at V and 2 bases at J, leaving 8 bases unmatched. Germline CDR1 is SEHNR and CDR2 is FQNEAQ (reference sequence). CDR3 protein: CASSAVSGGPYEQYF. Written as DNA, the CDR3 is TGTGCCAGCAGCGCCGTCAGCGGGGGTCCCTACGAGCAGTACTTC. Variable domain in full (rest from reference TRBV7-9 and TRBJ2-7): DTGVSQNPRHKITKRGQNVTFRCDPISEHNRLYWYRQTLGQGPEFLTYFQNEAQLEKSRLLSDRFSAERPKGSFSTLEIQRTEQGDSAMYLCASSAVSGGPYEQYFGPGTRLTVT.

The chain combines TRBV30 with TRBJ1-6; 7 positions match TRBD1. Germline trimming cut 7 bases from V and 5 bases from J; bases unmatched to any gene: 17. The CDR3 extends over 17 amino acids. Germline V gives CDR1 GTSNPN, CDR2 SVGIG (reference sequence). The CDR3: CALKQRGQTENNSPLHF. The CDR3 nucleotides are TGTGCCTTAAAGCAAAGGGGGCAGACAGAGAATAATTCACCCCTCCACTTT.

By its share, this clone is medium-sized. The J gene is TRBJ2-7, the V gene TRBV27; 8 bases match TRBD2. CDR1 is MNHEY, CDR2 SMNVEV, per germline (reference sequence). Trimming at V came to 6 bases and at J to 5 bases, leaving 9 bases not matched to a gene. This CDR3 comprises 14 residues. CDR3 nucleotides: TGTGCCAGCAGAAGAGCGGGAGCGCTCAACGAGCAGTACTTC. Its translation is CASRRAGALNEQYF.

The chain combines TRBV20-1 with TRBJ2-7, with D hard to call. V was clipped by 3 bases and J by 4 bases, with 7 bases between them. The germline V gene encodes CDR1 DFQATT and CDR2 SNEGSKA (reference sequence). CDR3 length: 11 residues. The CDR3 protein is CSASELYEQYF. CDR3 nucleotide sequence: TGCAGTGCTAGCGAACTATACGAGCAGTACTTC.

The CDR3 region has the DNA TGTGCCGTACGGGACAGGGGTCGATACGAGCAGTACTTC. It yields the protein CAVRDRGRYEQYF. The genes are TRBV28 and TRBJ2-7; TRBD1 matches 10 bases. Per germline, CDR1 MDHEN and CDR2 SYDVKM. The CDR3 consists of 13 residues. The J segment lost 4 bases and the V segment lost 11 bases, leaving 8 bases of the junction unmatched.

The CDR3 DNA reads TGTGCCAGCAGTTCACATGGGGCCCCCACTTCCTACGAGCAGTACTTC. It codes for CASSSHGAPTSYEQYF. V is TRBV28 and J is TRBJ2-7, with a tentative D call TRBD1 (5 bases). The CDR3 length is 16 residues. The V gene lost 4 bases and the J gene lost 1 base, with 17 bases spanning the gap. CDR1 MDHEN and CDR2 SYDVKM come from the germline V gene.

The chain employs TRBV30 and TRBJ2-3, with a tentative D call TRBD1 (6 bases). This CDR3 has 15 residues. The V end was cut by 0 bases, the J end by 1 base, with 11 bases between. Germline-derived CDR1 and CDR2 are GTSNPN and SVGIG (reference sequence). In DNA, the CDR3 is TGTGCCTGGAGTGTGGGGGCTCTGGGCACAGATACGCAGTATTTT. Encoded protein: CAWSVGALGTDTQYF.

The genes are TRBV2 and TRBJ2-4; no clear D gene. The CDR3 runs 14 residues. Germline loops: CDR1 SNHLY, CDR2 FYNNEI. Between the trimmed V and J ends, which lost 5 bases and 0 bases, there was a span of 8 bases. CDR3 amino acids: CASSLEIAKNIQYF. The CDR3 DNA reads TGTGCCAGCAGTCTTGAGATAGCCAAAAACATTCAGTACTTC. The full variable domain, rest sourced from reference TRBV2 and TRBJ2-4, is EPEVTQTPSHQVTQMGQEVILRCVPISNHLYFYWYRQILGQKVEFLVSFYNNEISEKSEIFDDQFSVERPDGSNFTLKIRSTKLEDSAMYFCASSLEIAKNIQYFGAGTRLSVL.

The chain has TRBV5-4 and TRBJ1-2, with 9 nucleotides matching TRBD1. Germline CDR1 is SGHNT and CDR2 is YYREEE (reference sequence). After removal of 2 bases from V and 8 bases from J, the junction contained 7 bases not matched to a gene. The CDR3 length is 14 residues. The CDR3 sequence is CASSFGDRVGGYTF. The CDR3 DNA sequence: TGTGCCAGCAGCTTTGGGGACAGGGTAGGAGGCTACACCTTC.

The rearrangement joins TRBV30 to TRBJ1-6, with 7 bases aligning to TRBD1. The CDR3 runs 15 residues. V lost 7 bases to trimming and J lost 0 bases; unmatched junction nucleotides: 6. Per germline, CDR1 GTSNPN and CDR2 SVGIG (reference sequence). This CDR3 reads CAFNRGSSYNSPLHF. The CDR3 DNA sequence: TGTGCCTTCAACAGGGGAAGCTCCTATAATTCACCCCTCCACTTT. Full variable domain (outside the CDR3, taken from reference TRBV30 and TRBJ1-6): SQTIHQWPATLVQPVGSPLSLECTVEGTSNPNLYWYRQAAGRGLQLLFYSVGIGQISSEVPQNLSASRPQDRQFILSSKKLLLSDSGFYLCAFNRGSSYNSPLHFGNGTRLTVT.

The chain recombines TRBV11-3 with TRBJ2-1, with 7 bases identical to TRBD2. Germline CDR1 is SGHNT and CDR2 is YENEEA. V lost 2 bases and J lost 3; bases outside the gene matches: 13. CDR3 size: 18 residues. This chain's CDR3 is CASSLRVPESSGYNEQFF. The CDR3, as DNA: TGTGCCAGCAGCTTACGAGTCCCCGAGTCTAGCGGCTACAATGAGCAGTTCTTC.